This section outlines one T cell receptor (beta chain) sequence together with its context. This entry is derived from a study of cytomegalovirus exposure and HLA in healthy donors. Method: immunoSEQ multiplex PCR; TCRdb's copy keeps in-frame clones and lacks some. The data hold roughly 250,000 clones, with approximately 86% observed a single time. Donors were drawn from the 120-subject validation cohort, separate from the approximately 700-subject first cohort. This TCR came from a woman aged 25-40 years in good health and CMV-seropositive. Sequenced: PBMCs.

CDR3 sequence reads: CASSDPRVAGGSTEAFF. The CDR3 nucleotides read TGTGCCAGCAGTGACCCAAGAGTGGCAGGGGGTTCCACTGAAGCTTTCTTT. This chain joins TRBV2 and TRBJ1-1; 7 positions agree with TRBD1. The trim removed 3 bases at V and 4 bases at J, leaving 14 bases unmatched. The CDR3 extends over 17 amino acids. Per the germline V gene, CDR1 is SNHLY and CDR2 is FYNNEI.